The 29 T cell receptor beta chains presented below share a single source sample, sequenced in a study of blood T cells in healthy people across ages. The use of a sample-barcoded 5' primer and a J-beta primer mix characterized a second PCR of roughly 7 to 11 cycles. TCRdb ran MiXCR on the 5' RACE reads and lists one entry per CDR3 protein. The data show roughly 730,000 distinct CDR3 sequences, 56% seen once. The sequenced material came from blood. These receptors were obtained from a man aged 40-50 years in good health.

This clonotype was detected only a few times. The chain has TRBV11-2 and TRBJ2-3, with D possibly matching TRBD2 (6 bases). CDR1 SGHAT and CDR2 FQNNGV come from the germline V gene. V was trimmed by 6 bases and J by 1 base, leaving 14 bases between them. This CDR3 spans 15 amino acids. The CDR3 DNA follows: TGTGCCAGCAGTCAAATAGCGGATCGCACAGATACGCAGTATTTT. It encodes CASSQIADRTDTQYF.

This clonotype was recorded once. The chain employs TRBV3-1 and TRBJ2-1, with 10 bases identical to TRBD2. The J segment lost 3 bases and the V segment lost 4 bases, leaving 6 bases of the junction unmatched. This CDR3 spans 16 amino acids. In germline, CDR1 is LGHDT, CDR2 YNNKEL (reference sequence). CDR3 bases: TGTGCCAGCAGCCCGCGGACTAGCGGTTTCTACAATGAGCAGTTCTTC. It encodes CASSPRTSGFYNEQFF.

As to this clonotype: At one end the junction does not follow the germline gene, possibly because of a read error. This rearrangement joins TRBV20-1 to TRBJ2-3; D unclear. There are 14 residues in the CDR3. CDR1 and CDR2 from the germline V gene are DFQATT and SNEGSKA (reference sequence). The CDR3: CSARDAQHTDTQYF. In nucleotides, the CDR3 is TGCAGTGCTAGGGATGCTCAGCATACAGATACGCAGTACTTT.

This clonotype was seen a single time. The rearrangement links TRBV3-1 to TRBJ2-4; D may be TRBD2 (7 bases). The V end was cut by 3 bases, the J end by 3 bases, with 12 bases between. The CDR3 length is 15 residues. The germline gives CDR1 LGHDT, CDR2 YNNKEL (reference sequence). CDR3 sequence reads: CASSQRGLDKNIQYF. CDR3 coding DNA: TGTGCCAGCAGCCAGCGGGGGCTGGACAAAAACATTCAGTACTTC. Variable domain in full (rest from reference TRBV3-1 and TRBJ2-4): DTAVSQTPKYLVTQMGNDKSIKCEQNLGHDTMYWYKQDSKKFLKIMFSYNNKELIINETVPNRFSPKSPDKAHLNLHINSLELGDSAVYFCASSQRGLDKNIQYFGAGTRLSVL.

This chain connects TRBV14 to TRBJ1-2; D unclear. Germline V gene data show CDR1 as SGHDN and CDR2 as FVKESK. V shed 0 bases and J shed 1 base, with 6 bases lying between them. This CDR3 spans 14 amino acids. The CDR3 loop reads CASSQDRLNYGYTF. DNA of the CDR3: TGTGCCAGCAGCCAAGATCGTCTTAACTATGGCTACACCTTC.

The chain recombines TRBV20-1 with TRBJ1-2, with 7 bases matching TRBD1. Looked up from germline, CDR1 is DFQATT and CDR2 is SNEGSKA (reference sequence). With V trimmed by 4 bases and J by 4 bases, 6 bases remained unmatched. The length of the CDR3 is 13 residues. CDR3 sequence reads: CSAMERDSYGYTF. DNA for the CDR3: TGCAGTGCTATGGAGAGGGACAGCTATGGCTACACCTTC.

The chain joins TRBV28 to TRBJ2-7; 8 positions match TRBD1. V was pared by 4 bases and J by 4 bases, with 3 bases of the junction left unmatched. Germline assignment: CDR1 MDHEN and CDR2 SYDVKM. The CDR3 runs 13 residues. The CDR3 DNA reads TGTGCCAGCAGTTCTCACAGGGGGTACGAGCAGTACTTC. The encoded protein is CASSSHRGYEQYF. The full variable domain, with the rest looked up from reference TRBV28 and TRBJ2-7, is DVKVTQSSRYLVKRTGEKVFLECVQDMDHENMFWYRQDPGLGLRLIYFSYDVKMKEKGDIPEGYSVSREKKERFSLILESASTNQTSMYLCASSSHRGYEQYFGPGTRLTVT.

The chain has TRBV7-2 and TRBJ2-7; 7 bases agree with TRBD2. The J segment lost 5 bases and the V segment lost 0 bases, leaving 4 bases of the junction unmatched. CDR1 SGHTA and CDR2 FQGNSA come from the germline V gene. The CDR3 is 14 amino acids. This chain's CDR3 is CASSLAGGAHEQYF. The CDR3 DNA reads TGTGCCAGCAGCTTAGCGGGAGGGGCCCACGAGCAGTACTTC.

In regard to this clonotype: The junction differs from germline at one of its ends, possibly a read error. The chain is built from TRBV5-1 and TRBJ1-6, with 8 bases lining up with TRBD1. Germline loops: CDR1 SGHRS, CDR2 YFSETQ. The CDR3 contains 16 residues. The CDR3 DNA follows: TGCGCCAGCAGCTCGCGGACAGGGACGGATAAGTCACCCCTCCACTTT. This translates into CASSSRTGTDKSPLHF.

The chain has TRBV4-1 and TRBJ2-5, with 8 bases fitting TRBD1. The DNA matches TRBJ2-7 better at its end, which makes the J call doubtful. CDR1 and CDR2 from the germline V gene are MGHRA and YSYEKL. The CDR3 has 14 residues. The CDR3 sequence is CASSHTQGAGEQYF. CDR3 bases: TGCGCCAGCAGCCATACCCAGGGGGCGGGCGAGCAGTACTTC.

V usage is TRBV24-1 and J usage is TRBJ2-1; no definite D call. Germline V gene sequence: CDR1 KGHDR, CDR2 SFDVKD. The CDR3 loop spans 10 amino acids. V shed 12 bases and J shed 8 bases, with 10 bases lying between them. The CDR3 spells CAVGWDEQFF. The CDR3 nucleotides read TGTGCCGTTGGATGGGATGAGCAGTTCTTC.

This chain uses TRBV4-2 with TRBJ2-3; 8 bases are a match to TRBD2. This CDR3 contains 14 residues. After removal of 1 base from V and 3 bases from J, the junction contained 0 bases not matched to a gene. The germline CDR1 and CDR2 sequences are LGHNA and YNFKEQ. In DNA form, the CDR3 reads TGTGCCAGCAGCCAAGTAGCGGGGACAGATACGCAGTATTTT. Translated: CASSQVAGTDTQYF.

CDR3 region: CSASQRGLTDTQYF. Here the CDR3 DNA reads TGCAGTGCTTCCCAGCGGGGGCTTACAGATACGCAGTATTTT. V is TRBV20-1 and J is TRBJ2-3; 8 bases match TRBD2. V dropped 5 bases and J dropped 3; count of bases not matched to a gene: 7. The CDR3 has 14 amino acids. Germline V gene data show CDR1 as DFQATT and CDR2 as SNEGSKA (reference sequence).

The chain carries TRBV6-6 and TRBJ1-2; the D gene is possibly TRBD1 (5 bases). This CDR3 has 14 residues. Looked up from germline, CDR1 is MNHNY and CDR2 is SVGAGI (reference sequence). V dropped 4 bases and J dropped 6 bases, with 15 bases sitting between them. The CDR3 coding sequence is TGTGCCAGCAGTTTCAGGGAGATGCCTCATGGCTACACCTTC. This encodes CASSFREMPHGYTF.

This rearrangement joins TRBV9 to TRBJ2-7; 9 bases fit TRBD2. The CDR3 is 15 amino acids. Germline V gives CDR1 SGDLS, CDR2 YYNGEE. Trimming took 0 bases from V and 2 from J; bases not matched to a gene: 3. The CDR3 DNA is TGTGCCAGCAGCGTAGGGGCGGGAGGGACCTACGAGCAGTACTTC. Translated: CASSVGAGGTYEQYF.

This clonotype was picked up a small number of times. The chain has TRBV6-5 and TRBJ2-4; 10 nucleotides line up with TRBD2. The J call is doubtful: the DNA matches TRBJ2-7 better. The CDR3 consists of 16 residues. The V gene's germline CDR1 is MNHEY and CDR2 SVGAGI. CDR3 protein: CASSYSASGSENEQYF. The CDR3 region has the DNA TGTGCCAGCAGTTACTCGGCTAGCGGGAGTGAAAACGAGCAGTACTTC.

The gene calls are TRBV20-1 and TRBJ2-1; D might be TRBD1 (5 bases). The CDR3 runs to 14 residues. Trimming removed 5 bases from V and 2 bases from J, with 13 bases in between. CDR1 is DFQATT and CDR2 is SNEGSKA in the germline V gene (reference sequence). The CDR3 sequence: CSAQRQGAYNEQFF. In DNA form, the CDR3 reads TGCAGTGCTCAGAGGCAGGGCGCCTACAATGAGCAGTTCTTC.

Here the CDR3 DNA reads TGTGCCAGCAGTTACCGAGCGGTGGAGGGGGGCACAGATACGCAGTATTTT. Amino acid sequence: CASSYRAVEGGTDTQYF. The chain is built from TRBV6-5 and TRBJ2-3; the D gene could be TRBD1 or TRBD2 (6 bases each). Per the germline V gene, CDR1 is MNHEY and CDR2 is SVGAGI. The CDR3 extends over 17 amino acids. Trimming removed 2 bases at V and 1 base at J, with 16 bases between.

CDR3 DNA: TGCAGCGTCCCCCTACCGGGACGAAACACTGAAGCTTTCTTT. Its protein is CSVPLPGRNTEAFF. The genes are TRBV29-1 and TRBJ1-1; a possible D gene is TRBD1 (5 bases). Looked up from germline, CDR1 is SQVTM and CDR2 is ANQGSEA. V lost 6 bases and J lost 2, with 16 bases in between. The CDR3 runs 14 residues.

This clonotype was counted between two and nine times. The CDR3 nucleotides are TGTGCCTGCGCCGGGACATTTGTGGAGACCCAGTACTTC. Amino acids: CACAGTFVETQYF. The chain joins TRBV30 to TRBJ2-5; a possible D gene is TRBD1 (6 bases). CDR1 is GTSNPN, CDR2 SVGIG, per germline (reference sequence). With 6 bases removed from V and 5 bases from J, the gap between germline ends came to 16 bases. The CDR3 has 13 residues.

The chain couples TRBV7-6 to TRBJ2-1, with D perhaps TRBD2 (6 bases). The CDR3 runs to 12 residues. V shed 4 bases and J shed 8 bases, with 9 bases lying between them. Germline values: CDR1 SGHVS, CDR2 FNYEAQ. Written as DNA, the CDR3 is TGTGCCAGCAGCTCACGGGGGTATGAGCAGTTCTTC. Protein sequence: CASSSRGYEQFF.

The CDR3, as DNA: TGTGCCAGCAGCCAAGGTCGGGACAGACGGCAGCCCCAGCATTTT. Translating gives CASSQGRDRRQPQHF. The chain couples TRBV4-2 to TRBJ1-5; 7 bases are a match to TRBD1. The CDR3 loop spans 15 amino acids. Trimming cost V 1 base and J 7 bases; bases outside gene matches: 7. The germline V gene has CDR1 LGHNA and CDR2 YNFKEQ.

This chain uses TRBV28 with TRBJ1-2, with 7 bases fitting TRBD1. Per germline, CDR1 MDHEN and CDR2 SYDVKM. J was trimmed by 8 bases and V by 6 bases; bases with no gene match: 12. The CDR3 extends over 14 amino acids. CDR3 residues: CASSLDDRDGGYTF. In DNA form, the CDR3 reads TGTGCCAGCAGCCTCGATGACAGGGACGGAGGCTACACCTTC.

The rearrangement uses TRBV5-1 and TRBJ2-1, with 11 bases fitting TRBD2. V trimming: 4 bases; J trimming: 6 bases; junction bases outside the gene matches: 6. Looked up from germline, CDR1 is SGHRS and CDR2 is YFSETQ. The CDR3 consists of 15 residues. Here the CDR3 reads CASSLTSGSINEQFF. The DNA of the CDR3 is TGCGCCAGCAGCCTCACTAGCGGGAGTATCAATGAGCAGTTCTTC. Filled out from reference TRBV5-1 and TRBJ2-1, the complete variable domain reads KAGVTQTPRYLIKTRGQQVTLSCSPISGHRSVSWYQQTPGQGLQFLFEYFSETQRNKGNFPGRFSGRQFSNSRSEMNVSTLELGDSALYLCASSLTSGSINEQFFGPGTRLTVL.

J is TRBJ1-2 and V is TRBV29-1; D gene uncertain. The V end was cut by 3 bases, the J end by 1 base, with 6 bases between. Per germline, CDR1 SQVTM and CDR2 ANQGSEA. CDR3 length: 12 residues. CDR3 in amino acids: CSVDRFNYGYTF. CDR3 nucleotides: TGCAGCGTTGACAGGTTTAACTATGGCTACACCTTC.

CDR3: CASSLGDRVAKNIQYF. In DNA, the CDR3 is TGCGCCAGCAGCTTGGGGGACAGGGTAGCCAAAAACATTCAGTACTTC. The chain links TRBV5-1 to TRBJ2-4; TRBD1 agrees at 9 bases. This CDR3 is 16 amino acids long. J lost 0 bases, V lost 0 bases, and 1 base had no gene match. Germline lookup yields CDR1 SGHRS and CDR2 YFSETQ.

This clonotype has just a few counts. The chain joins TRBV20-1 to TRBJ2-7; either TRBD1 or TRBD2 may fit D (7 bases each). Germline V lookup: CDR1 DFQATT, CDR2 SNEGSKA (reference sequence). Trimming left V 0 bases short and J 1 base short, with 13 bases between. The CDR3 is 15 amino acids. The DNA of the CDR3 is TGCAGTGCTAGAGATCCCAGGGGGGGTTCCTACGAGCAGTACTTC. Protein sequence: CSARDPRGGSYEQYF.

The rearrangement joins TRBV7-3 to TRBJ2-3; the D gene is possibly TRBD2 (7 bases). CDR3 length: 15 amino acids. With 5 bases removed from V and 4 bases from J, the gap between germline ends came to 16 bases. Germline V CDR1 and CDR2: SGHTA, FQGTGA. The CDR3 bases are TGTGCCAGCAGCCCAGGGGAGGGTAGGGCAGATACGCAGTATTTT. Protein sequence: CASSPGEGRADTQYF.

Note on this clonotype: The junction departs from the called germline gene at one end, perhaps through a read error. The chain links TRBV5-1 to TRBJ2-5, with D perhaps TRBD2 (6 bases). The CDR3 covers 15 residues. Germline V gene lookup returns CDR1 SGHRS and CDR2 YFSETQ. In DNA, the CDR3 is TGCGCCAGCAGCTTGGTGGGCAGCGGGCAAGAGGCCCAGTACTTC. Translating it yields CASSLVGSGQEAQYF.